What follows are 29 T cell receptor beta chains derived from one specimen sequenced in a study of glioma-infiltrating T cells. The iRepertoire nested amplicon-rescue multiplex PCR amplified TCR alpha and beta CDR3s from RNA. TCRdb used MiXCR to reprocess the multiplex PCR reads, holding one entry per CDR3 protein. The repertoire holds around 190,000 distinct CDR3 sequences, with 30% to 40% as singletons. Sequencing was carried out using glioma tissue, nonneoplastic brain tissue, or PBMCs (not recorded which). These receptors were obtained from a human donor with low-grade glioma or glioblastoma, undergoing nonglioma brain surgery, or in good health (not recorded which).

The rearrangement joins TRBV12-3 or TRBV12-4 to TRBJ2-3; TRBD2 matches at 9 bases. The CDR3 is 14 residues long. Trimming took 6 bases from V and 14 from J; bases not matched to a gene: 15. The DNA for the CDR3 is TGTGCCAGCAGCGGGGGACTAGCTGTTTCTTTTCCGTATTTT. Its protein product is CASSGGLAVSFPYF.

This clonotype was seen ten or more times. The chain recombines TRBV7-2 with TRBJ2-3; D is unclear. CDR1 SGHTA and CDR2 FQGNSA come from the germline V gene. CDR3 length: 16 amino acids. Trimming left V 1 base short and J 2 bases short, with 13 bases between. CDR3 residues: CASSLEGRSFTDTQYF. The CDR3 nucleotides are TGTGCCAGCAGCTTAGAGGGCAGAAGTTTCACAGATACGCAGTATTTT. The full variable domain, in which reference TRBV7-2 and TRBJ2-3 provide the parts outside the CDR3, is GAGVSQSPSNKVTEKGKDVELRCDPISGHTALYWYRQSLGQGLEFLIYFQGNSAPDKSGLPSDRFSAERTGGSVSTLTIQRTQQEDSAVYLCASSLEGRSFTDTQYFGPGTRLTVL.

The table lists this clonotype with many counts. V usage is TRBV28 and J usage is TRBJ2-1; 12 positions match TRBD2. Germline lookup yields CDR1 MDHEN and CDR2 SYDVKM. This CDR3 has 16 residues. The ends lost 6 bases at V and 7 bases at J; junction bases unmatched: 10. The CDR3 DNA follows: TGTGCCAGCAGCCCCTCGCTAGCGGGAGGGCCAAATGAGCAGTTCTTC. Protein: CASSPSLAGGPNEQFF. The whole variable domain, remainder taken from reference TRBV28 and TRBJ2-1, is DVKVTQSSRYLVKRTGEKVFLECVQDMDHENMFWYRQDPGLGLRLIYFSYDVKMKEKGDIPEGYSVSREKKERFSLILESASTNQTSMYLCASSPSLAGGPNEQFFGPGTRLTVL.

Concerning this clonotype itself: A much larger clonotype is one base distant, so this may be a read error. The chain recombines TRBV24-1 with TRBJ2-6; 7 nucleotides align to TRBD1. In germline, CDR1 is KGHDR, CDR2 SFDVKD. The CDR3 runs to 14 residues. CDR3 in DNA: TGTGCCACCAGTAGTTCTAAGGGGGCCAACGTCCCGACTTTC. Translated: CATSSSKGANVPTF.

This clonotype has a count of ten or more. V usage is TRBV2 and J usage is TRBJ1-2, with a possible D match to TRBD1 (5 bases). Germline V gene lookup returns CDR1 SNHLY and CDR2 FYNNEI. This CDR3 has 13 amino acids. Trimming shortened V by 6 bases and J by 4 bases, and 12 bases separated the two germline ends. DNA of the CDR3: TGTGCCAGCAGCCGGGACGGGCGCTATGGCTACACCTTC. This translates into CASSRDGRYGYTF.

This clonotype was seen repeatedly, ten times or more. V usage is TRBV7-2 and J usage is TRBJ1-5, with D possibly being TRBD1 (5 bases). CDR3 length: 16 amino acids. Germline CDR1 SGHTA, CDR2 FQGNSA. Trimming stripped 2 bases from V and 0 bases from J, with 11 bases between. CDR3 in amino acids: CASSLKTAYSNQPQHF. DNA of the CDR3: TGTGCCAGCAGCTTAAAGACAGCTTATAGCAATCAGCCCCAGCATTTT.

Remarks on this clonotype: This may be a read error: a much more frequent sequence differs by one nucleotide. The chain has TRBV7-6 and TRBJ1-3; no clear D. Germline loops: CDR1 SGHVS, CDR2 FNYEAQ. The CDR3 has 15 residues. The CDR3 DNA reads TGTGTCAGCAGCCCAGTGGACGGCTCTGGAAACACCATATATTTT. It yields the protein CVSSPVDGSGNTIYF.

This sequence joins TRBV6-1 and TRBJ2-7; 7 bases align to TRBD1. The DNA end is more similar to TRBJ2-1, so the J call may be wrong. Per the germline V gene, CDR1 is MNHNS and CDR2 is SASEGT. The CDR3 runs 15 residues. CDR3 region: CASSLNPGQSNEQFF. The CDR3 DNA reads as TGTGCCAGCAGTCTTAACCCGGGACAGTCCAATGAGCAGTTCTTC.

The V and J genes are TRBV27 and TRBJ1-1, with D possibly being TRBD1 (5 bases). The CDR3 runs 13 residues. Germline CDR1 is MNHEY and CDR2 is SMNVEV (reference sequence). The V gene lost 9 bases and the J gene lost 14 bases, with 25 bases spanning the gap. The CDR3 DNA sequence: TGTGCCAGAAGTCCCTCGGGGCGGGCTAAGGCGTTCTTT. Translating it yields CARSPSGRAKAFF.

In regard to this clonotype: This may stem from a read error, because a much larger clone lies one nucleotide away. The J gene is TRBJ2-3, the V gene TRBV28; no reliable D call. V was cut by 7 bases and J by 4 bases, with 15 bases left in between. The germline gives CDR1 MDHEN, CDR2 SYDVKM. There are 14 residues in the CDR3. Here the CDR3 reads CASITYAGSDTQYF. In DNA form, the CDR3 reads TGTGCCAGCATTACGTATGCTGGGTCAGATACGCAGTATTTT.

In its sample, this clonotype was seen many times. The V call is TRBV7-2, the J call TRBJ2-1; TRBD2 matches at 9 bases. The CDR3 totals 16 residues. Per germline, CDR1 SGHTA and CDR2 FQGNSA. J gave up 6 bases and V 1 base, and 7 bases lay outside the gene matches. CDR3 sequence reads: CASSLEAGGLINEQFF. The CDR3 DNA reads as TGTGCCAGCAGCTTAGAGGCGGGAGGGTTGATCAATGAGCAGTTCTTC.

This clonotype occurred many times. The CDR3: CASSYGVGSSYEQYF. The CDR3, as DNA: TGTGCCAGCAGTTATGGGGTGGGCAGCTCCTACGAGCAGTACTTC. The rearrangement links TRBV6-1 to TRBJ2-7, with unresolved D. The germline V gene has CDR1 MNHNS and CDR2 SASEGT. Trimming pared 5 bases from V and 0 bases from J, leaving 14 bases between. The CDR3 consists of 15 residues.

This clonotype appeared many times. The chain uses TRBV20-1 and TRBJ2-3, with 7 bases that match TRBD1. This CDR3 contains 12 residues. Germline V gene sequence: CDR1 DFQATT, CDR2 SNEGSKA (reference sequence). V lost 5 bases to trimming and J lost 4 bases; unmatched junction nucleotides: 3. The CDR3 region is CSAPGQADTQYF. Written as DNA, the CDR3 is TGCAGTGCTCCAGGACAGGCAGATACGCAGTATTTT.

The chain recombines TRBV12-3 or TRBV12-4 with TRBJ2-5; 12 bases are shared with TRBD2. V trimming: 5 bases; J trimming: 5 bases; junction bases outside the gene matches: 6. This CDR3 is 15 amino acids long. In DNA, the CDR3 is TGTGCCAGCAGTCCCCCCGGACTAGCGGGGGAGACCCAGTACTTC. This sequence encodes CASSPPGLAGETQYF.

This clonotype was found many times. The chain combines TRBV6-1 with TRBJ2-7; 7 bases match TRBD1. V trimming: 7 bases; J trimming: 3 bases; junction bases outside the gene matches: 9. CDR1 MNHNS and CDR2 SASEGT come from the germline V gene. The CDR3 runs 14 residues. The CDR3 is CASTRQGLSYEQYF. CDR3 in DNA: TGTGCCAGCACTCGACAGGGATTGAGCTACGAGCAGTACTTC.

As concerns this clonotype: Given a much more abundant clone one base away, this may be a read error. The CDR3 nucleotides read TGTGCCAGCAATCGCCACGGACTAGCGACAAATGAGCAGTTCTTC. Amino acids: CASNRHGLATNEQFF. V is TRBV28 and J is TRBJ2-1; 9 bases are shared with TRBD2. The CDR3 totals 15 residues. Trimming cost V 7 bases and J 7 bases; bases outside gene matches: 11. Germline CDR1 MDHEN, CDR2 SYDVKM.

The sample holds a few counts of this clonotype. The chain carries TRBV6-6 and TRBJ2-2; D is undetermined. The CDR3 has 14 residues. V was trimmed by 11 bases and J by 2 bases, leaving 15 bases between them. Germline CDR1 reads MNHNY; CDR2 reads SVGAGI (reference sequence). The CDR3 loop is CAVGPGLNTGELFF. The CDR3 coding sequence is TGTGCCGTCGGGCCCGGGCTAAACACCGGGGAGCTGTTTTTT.

Concerning this clonotype itself: A clone one base away is much larger, so this may be a read error. The rearrangement uses TRBV7-2 and TRBJ2-1, with D perhaps matching TRBD2 (6 bases). The CDR3 has 14 residues. The germline V gene has CDR1 SGHTA and CDR2 FQGNSA. V gave up 7 bases and J gave up 10 bases, with 20 bases separating them. The CDR3 protein is CASTSQTGEKEQFF. The CDR3 DNA is TGTGCCAGCACCTCTCAAACGGGAGAGAAAGAGCAGTTCTTC.

This sequence joins TRBV18 and TRBJ2-2; D remains unclear. Germline V gene data show CDR1 as KGHSH and CDR2 as LQKENI. V dropped 2 bases and J dropped 1 base, with 5 bases sitting between them. There are 14 residues in the CDR3. The CDR3 reads CASSPVVNTGELFF. The CDR3 DNA sequence: TGTGCCAGCTCACCAGTCGTGAACACCGGGGAGCTGTTTTTT. The full variable domain, its missing parts supplied by reference TRBV18 and TRBJ2-2, is NAGVMQNPRHLVRRRGQEARLRCSPMKGHSHVYWYRQLPEEGLKFMVYLQKENIIDESGMPKERFSAEFPKEGPSILRIQQVVRGDSAAYFCASSPVVNTGELFFGEGSRLTVL.

This chain joins TRBV13 and TRBJ2-7; 10 nucleotides line up with TRBD2. Trimming removed 4 bases from V and 3 bases from J; junction bases left unmatched: 6. Germline CDR1 is PRHDT and CDR2 is FYEKMQ (reference sequence). This CDR3 contains 15 residues. CDR3 nucleotide sequence: TGTGCCAGCAGCTCCCGACTAGCGGGCCACTACGAGCAGTACTTC. Translation: CASSSRLAGHYEQYF.

This clonotype was observed at least ten times. The V and J genes are TRBV20-1 and TRBJ1-1, with D tentatively TRBD1 (5 bases). The CDR3 runs to 14 residues. The germline V gene encodes CDR1 DFQATT and CDR2 SNEGSKA (reference sequence). V lost 5 bases, J lost 5 bases, and 18 bases lay in between. CDR3 coding DNA: TGCAGTGCTGGGGGAACTAGCGGGGGGACTGAAGCTTTCTTT. This translates into CSAGGTSGGTEAFF.

The table lists this clonotype with a few counts. In DNA, the CDR3 is TGTGCCAGCAGCCCCCGAGGTAGCGGCAACACAGATACGCAGTATTTT. Its protein product is CASSPRGSGNTDTQYF. V gene TRBV3-1 combines with J gene TRBJ2-3, with D perhaps matching TRBD2 (6 bases). This CDR3 is 16 amino acids long. Germline-derived CDR1 and CDR2 are LGHDT and YNNKEL (reference sequence). The V end lost 4 bases, the J end lost 2 bases, and 16 bases lay between the germline ends.

The CDR3, as DNA: TGTGCCTGGAGTCCCGACGGGAACGGGGCCCAGTTCTTC. Protein: CAWSPDGNGAQFF. This chain connects TRBV30 to TRBJ2-1; either TRBD1 or TRBD2 may fit D (5 bases each). The CDR3 covers 13 residues. Germline CDR1 is GTSNPN and CDR2 is SVGIG (reference sequence). V dropped 2 bases and J dropped 13 bases, with 18 bases sitting between them.

The chain uses TRBV7-6 and TRBJ2-1; possible D gene TRBD2, 6 bases. This CDR3 region has 17 residues. With 7 bases removed from V and 1 base from J, the gap between germline ends came to 20 bases. Germline loops: CDR1 SGHVS, CDR2 FNYEAQ. The CDR3 sequence: CASISRMGGNSYNEQFF. CDR3 DNA sequence: TGTGCCAGCATCTCCCGTATGGGCGGGAATTCCTACAATGAGCAGTTCTTC.

The chain is built from TRBV7-3 and TRBJ1-1; D is uncertain. The CDR3 runs to 14 residues. Germline CDR1 is SGHTA and CDR2 is FQGTGA. Between the trimmed V and J ends, which lost 0 bases and 1 base, there was a span of 6 bases. CDR3 DNA sequence: TGTGCCAGCAGCTTAACGAGAGGGAACACTGAAGCTTTCTTT. Translation gives CASSLTRGNTEAFF.

This clonotype was found many times. The chain joins TRBV20-1 to TRBJ2-3; 7 bases align to TRBD2. This CDR3 has 16 amino acids. The V gene's germline CDR1 is DFQATT and CDR2 SNEGSKA (reference sequence). Trimming cost V 3 bases and J 3 bases; bases outside gene matches: 12. This chain's CDR3 is CSARGQRGAGTDTQYF. Written as DNA, the CDR3 is TGCAGTGCTAGGGGCCAGCGGGGAGCGGGGACAGATACGCAGTATTTT.

This clonotype has ten or more counts. The gene calls are TRBV7-2 and TRBJ2-7, with 7 nucleotides matching TRBD2. CDR1 is SGHTA, CDR2 FQGNSA, per germline. The V and J ends lost 1 base and 5 bases, in that order; junction bases with no gene match: 5. This CDR3 has 14 residues. Here the CDR3 DNA reads TGTGCCAGCAGCTTAGGGACTAGATCCCACGAGCAGTACTTC. Its translation: CASSLGTRSHEQYF. The variable domain in full, completed from reference TRBV7-2 and TRBJ2-7, reads GAGVSQSPSNKVTEKGKDVELRCDPISGHTALYWYRQSLGQGLEFLIYFQGNSAPDKSGLPSDRFSAERTGGSVSTLTIQRTQQEDSAVYLCASSLGTRSHEQYFGPGTRLTVT.

This clonotype was counted many times. The chain is built from TRBV27 and TRBJ1-2, with D possibly matching TRBD1 (5 bases). The CDR3 is 16 amino acids. Trimming took off 6 bases at V and 0 bases at J, with 17 bases between the two ends. CDR1 is MNHEY and CDR2 is SMNVEV in the germline V gene (reference sequence). CDR3 loop: CASSYKGQGANYGYTF. DNA of the CDR3: TGTGCCAGCAGCTATAAAGGGCAGGGAGCTAACTATGGCTACACCTTC.

CDR3 DNA sequence: TGCGCCAGCAGCCCGCTTTTAGGGGGATACGAGCAGTACTTC. This sequence encodes CASSPLLGGYEQYF. This chain connects TRBV4-1 to TRBJ2-7; a possible D gene is TRBD1 (6 bases). Germline V gene lookup returns CDR1 MGHRA and CDR2 YSYEKL. Trimming removed 4 bases at V and 4 bases at J, with 14 bases between. CDR3 length: 14 amino acids.